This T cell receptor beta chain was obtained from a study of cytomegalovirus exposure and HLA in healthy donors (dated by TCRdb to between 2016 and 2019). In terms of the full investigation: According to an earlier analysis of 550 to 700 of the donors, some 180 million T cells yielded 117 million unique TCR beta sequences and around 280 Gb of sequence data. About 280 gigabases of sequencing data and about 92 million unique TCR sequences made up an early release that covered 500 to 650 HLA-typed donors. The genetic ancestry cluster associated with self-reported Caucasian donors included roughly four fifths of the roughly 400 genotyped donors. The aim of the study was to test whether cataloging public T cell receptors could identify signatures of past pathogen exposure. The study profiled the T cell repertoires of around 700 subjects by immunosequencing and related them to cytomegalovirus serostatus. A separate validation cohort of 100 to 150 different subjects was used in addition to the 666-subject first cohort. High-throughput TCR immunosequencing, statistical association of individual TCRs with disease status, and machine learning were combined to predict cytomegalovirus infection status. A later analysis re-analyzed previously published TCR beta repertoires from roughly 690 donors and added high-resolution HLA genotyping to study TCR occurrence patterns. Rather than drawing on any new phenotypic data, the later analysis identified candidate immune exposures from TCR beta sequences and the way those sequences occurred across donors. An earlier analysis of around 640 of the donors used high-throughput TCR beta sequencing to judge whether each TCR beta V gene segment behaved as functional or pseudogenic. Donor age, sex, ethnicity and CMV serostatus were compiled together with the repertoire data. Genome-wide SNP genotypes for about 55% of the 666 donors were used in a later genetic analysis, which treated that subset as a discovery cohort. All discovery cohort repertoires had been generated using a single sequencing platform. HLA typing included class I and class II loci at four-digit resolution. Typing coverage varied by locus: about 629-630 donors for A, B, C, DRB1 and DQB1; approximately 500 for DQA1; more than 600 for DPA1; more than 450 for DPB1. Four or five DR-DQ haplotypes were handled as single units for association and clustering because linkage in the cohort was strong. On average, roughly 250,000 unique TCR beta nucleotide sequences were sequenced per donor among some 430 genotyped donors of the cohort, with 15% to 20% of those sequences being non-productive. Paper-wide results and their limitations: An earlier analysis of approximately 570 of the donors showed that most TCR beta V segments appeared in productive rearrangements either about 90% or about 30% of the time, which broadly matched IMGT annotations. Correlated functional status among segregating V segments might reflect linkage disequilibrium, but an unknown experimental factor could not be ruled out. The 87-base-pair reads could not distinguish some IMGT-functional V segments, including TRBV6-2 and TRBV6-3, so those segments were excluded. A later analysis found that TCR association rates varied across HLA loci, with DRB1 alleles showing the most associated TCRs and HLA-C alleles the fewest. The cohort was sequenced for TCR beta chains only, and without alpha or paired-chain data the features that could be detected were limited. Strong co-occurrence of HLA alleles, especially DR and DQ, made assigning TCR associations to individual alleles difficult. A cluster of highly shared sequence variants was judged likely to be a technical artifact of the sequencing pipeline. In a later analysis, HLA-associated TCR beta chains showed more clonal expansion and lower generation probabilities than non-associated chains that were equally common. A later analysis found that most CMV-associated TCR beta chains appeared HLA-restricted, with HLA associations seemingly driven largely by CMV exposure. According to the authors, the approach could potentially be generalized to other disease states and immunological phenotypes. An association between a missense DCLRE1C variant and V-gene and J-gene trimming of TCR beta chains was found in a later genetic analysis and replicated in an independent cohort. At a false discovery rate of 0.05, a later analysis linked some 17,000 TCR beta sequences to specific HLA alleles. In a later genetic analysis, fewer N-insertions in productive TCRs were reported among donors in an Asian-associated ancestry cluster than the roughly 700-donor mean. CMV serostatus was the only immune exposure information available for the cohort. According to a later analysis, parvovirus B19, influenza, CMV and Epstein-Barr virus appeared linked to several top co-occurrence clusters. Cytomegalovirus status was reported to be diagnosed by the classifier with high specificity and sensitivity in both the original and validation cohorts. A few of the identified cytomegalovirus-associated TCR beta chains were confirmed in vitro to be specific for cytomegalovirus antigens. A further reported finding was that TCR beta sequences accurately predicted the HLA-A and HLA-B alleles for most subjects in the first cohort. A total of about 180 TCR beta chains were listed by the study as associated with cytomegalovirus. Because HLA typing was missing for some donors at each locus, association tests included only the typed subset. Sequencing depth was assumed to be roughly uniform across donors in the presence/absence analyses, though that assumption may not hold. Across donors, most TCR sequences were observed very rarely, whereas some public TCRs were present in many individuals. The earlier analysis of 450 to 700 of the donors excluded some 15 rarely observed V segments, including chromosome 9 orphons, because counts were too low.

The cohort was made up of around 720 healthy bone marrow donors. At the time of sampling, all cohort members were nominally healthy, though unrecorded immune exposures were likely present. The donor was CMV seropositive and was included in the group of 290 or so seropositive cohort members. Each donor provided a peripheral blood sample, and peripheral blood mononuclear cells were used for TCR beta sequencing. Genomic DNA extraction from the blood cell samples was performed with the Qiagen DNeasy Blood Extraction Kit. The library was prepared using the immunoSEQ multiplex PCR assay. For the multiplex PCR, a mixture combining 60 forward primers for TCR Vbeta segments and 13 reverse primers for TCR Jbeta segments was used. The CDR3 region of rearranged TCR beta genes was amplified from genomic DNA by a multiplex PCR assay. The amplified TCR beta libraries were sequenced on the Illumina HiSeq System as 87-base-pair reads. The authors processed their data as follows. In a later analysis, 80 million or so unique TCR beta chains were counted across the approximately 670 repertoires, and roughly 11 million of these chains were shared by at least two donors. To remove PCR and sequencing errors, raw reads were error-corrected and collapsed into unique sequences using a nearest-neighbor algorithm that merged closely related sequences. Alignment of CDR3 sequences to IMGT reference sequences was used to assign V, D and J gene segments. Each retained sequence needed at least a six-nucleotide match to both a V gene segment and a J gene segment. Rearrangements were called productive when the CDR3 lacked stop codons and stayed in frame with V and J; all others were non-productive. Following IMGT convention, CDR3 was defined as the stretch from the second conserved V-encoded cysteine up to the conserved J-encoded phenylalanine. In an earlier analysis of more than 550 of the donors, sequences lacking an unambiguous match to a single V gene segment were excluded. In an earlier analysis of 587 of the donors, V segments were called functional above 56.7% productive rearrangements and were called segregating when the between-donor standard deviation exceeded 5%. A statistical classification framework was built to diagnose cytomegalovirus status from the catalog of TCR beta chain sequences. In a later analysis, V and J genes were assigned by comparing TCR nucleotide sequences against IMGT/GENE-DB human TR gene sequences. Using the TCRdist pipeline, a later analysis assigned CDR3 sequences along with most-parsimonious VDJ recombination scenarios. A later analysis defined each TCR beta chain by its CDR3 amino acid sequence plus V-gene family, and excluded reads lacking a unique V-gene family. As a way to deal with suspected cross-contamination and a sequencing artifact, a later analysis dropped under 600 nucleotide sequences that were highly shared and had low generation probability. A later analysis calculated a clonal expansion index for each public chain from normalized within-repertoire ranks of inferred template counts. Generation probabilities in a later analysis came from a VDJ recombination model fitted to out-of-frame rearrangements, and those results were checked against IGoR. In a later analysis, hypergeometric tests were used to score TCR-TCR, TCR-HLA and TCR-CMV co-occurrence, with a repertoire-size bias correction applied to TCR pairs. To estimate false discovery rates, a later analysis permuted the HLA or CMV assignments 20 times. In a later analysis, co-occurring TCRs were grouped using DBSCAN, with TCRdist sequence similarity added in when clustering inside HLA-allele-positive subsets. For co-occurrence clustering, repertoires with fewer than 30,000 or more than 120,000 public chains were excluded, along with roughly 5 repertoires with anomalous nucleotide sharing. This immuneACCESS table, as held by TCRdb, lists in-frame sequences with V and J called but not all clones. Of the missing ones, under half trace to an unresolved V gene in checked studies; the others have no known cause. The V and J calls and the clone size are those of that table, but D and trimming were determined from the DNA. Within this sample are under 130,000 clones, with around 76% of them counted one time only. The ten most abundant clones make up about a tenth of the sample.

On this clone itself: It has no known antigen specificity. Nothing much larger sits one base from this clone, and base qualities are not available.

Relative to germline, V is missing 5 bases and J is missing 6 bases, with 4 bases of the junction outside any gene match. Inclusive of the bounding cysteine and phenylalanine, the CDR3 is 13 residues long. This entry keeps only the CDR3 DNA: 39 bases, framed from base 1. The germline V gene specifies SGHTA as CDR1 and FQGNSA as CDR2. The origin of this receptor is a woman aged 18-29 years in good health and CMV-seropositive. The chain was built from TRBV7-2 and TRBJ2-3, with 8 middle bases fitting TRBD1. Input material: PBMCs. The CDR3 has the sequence CASSARTGDTQYF. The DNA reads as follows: TGTGCCAGCAGCGCGCGGACAGGGGATACGCAGTATTTT.